This TCR beta chain is drawn from a study of blood T cell repertoires in COVID-19. As for the study in general: Samples taken during acute and convalescent COVID-19 were collected in the United States, Italy and Spain. T cells, B-cell-depleted T cells, or PBMCs provided the cDNA or gDNA that served as material.

Original methodology: Amplification of reference gene primers was used by the study to estimate nucleated cell counts. The assay was immunoSEQ multiplex PCR, and TCRdb's table has in-frame clones only and misses some. D and trimming come from the DNA, and the V and J calls and clone size come from that table. The repertoire has about 59,000 clones, more than 70% of them found once; the top ten carry 5.5% to 7.5%. This clone was counted only a few times. Germline V gene sequence: CDR1 MNHNS, CDR2 SASEGT. Deletions cut 0 bases from V and 3 bases from J, with 9 bases between. This CDR3 spans 14 amino acids.

The chain joins TRBV6-1 to TRBJ2-7, with no clear D. This TCR was sampled from a man in his 60s with acute or convalescent COVID-19. Sequencing was performed on peripheral blood. CDR3 protein: CASSEAHGRYEQYF. CDR3 nucleotides: TGTGCCAGCAGTGAAGCGCATGGCCGCTACGAGCAGTACTTC.